This note documents a single T cell receptor beta chain sequence. The sample belongs to a study of blood T cell repertoires in COVID-19. The CDR3 length is 18 residues. CDR1 and CDR2 (germline): MGHRA, YSYEKL. After removal of 4 bases from V and 1 base from J, the junction contained 11 bases not matched to a gene. TCRdb's copy holds only in-frame clones and misses some; the assay was immunoSEQ multiplex PCR. The profile shows 250,000 to 350,000 clones, roughly 90% of them singletons. The origin of this receptor is a man aged 18 to 29 who had recovered from COVID-19. The V and J genes are TRBV4-1 and TRBJ2-1, with 9 bases fitting TRBD1. Material: peripheral blood. The CDR3 region has the DNA TGCGCCAGCAGCCCACACAGCTCCGGGACAGGGTCCTACAATGAGCAGTTCTTC. Its protein product is CASSPHSSGTGSYNEQFF.